The sequence of this TCR beta chain was determined in a study of cytomegalovirus exposure and HLA in healthy donors. Study-wide points: Presence/absence analysis assumed near-uniform sequencing depth across donors.

Concerning this clone: Its antigen is undetermined.

Use of 60 Vbeta and 13 Jbeta primers characterized the PCR. TCRdb's copy holds only in-frame clones and misses some; the assay was immunoSEQ multiplex PCR. Recorded for this sample: 150,000 to 200,000 clones. This CDR3 is built from 15 residues. This chain joins TRBV21-1 and TRBJ2-7; the table assigns TRBD1, which was not confirmed against the DNA. TRBV21-1 is a pseudogene segment. Sample: PBMCs. The sequence was obtained from a boy aged 5-17 years in good health and CMV-seronegative. The chain's CDR3 is CASSKVGAPGNEQYF. CDR3 DNA sequence: TGTGCCAGCAGCAAAGTGGGGGCCCCGGGGAACGAGCAGTACTTC.